What follows are 18 T cell receptor beta chains derived from one specimen sequenced in a study of PD-1 blockade in classical Hodgkin lymphoma. Measured with immunoSEQ multiplex PCR; TCRdb has only the in-frame clones, and not every one. The sample contains about 24,000 clones, around three quarters of which appear only once. Each and every patient relapsed after autologous stem cell transplantation, and patients got differing brentuximab vedotin exposure. Material: peripheral blood mononuclear cells (PBMCs), obtained before the second cycle of nivolumab. Source of these receptors: a human donor with classical Hodgkin lymphoma.

This chain joins TRBV7-2 and TRBJ2-7; 13 positions match TRBD2. Trimming at V came to 5 bases and at J to 6 bases, leaving 10 bases not matched to a gene. Germline CDR1 is SGHTA and CDR2 is FQGNSA. The CDR3 consists of 16 residues. The CDR3 DNA follows: TGTGCCAGCAGCCCGAGACTAGCGGGAGGTACTTTCGAGCAGTACTTC. Translating gives CASSPRLAGGTFEQYF.

V is TRBV12-5 and J is TRBJ2-5; 8 bases align to TRBD2. V lost 1 base to trimming and J lost 2 bases; unmatched junction nucleotides: 3. This CDR3 has 15 amino acids. From germline, CDR1 is LGHNT and CDR2 FRNRAP. As DNA, the CDR3 is TGTGCTAGTGGTTTGGGGACTAGCAGTCAAGAGACCCAGTACTTC. This sequence encodes CASGLGTSSQETQYF.

The chain combines TRBV30 with TRBJ1-2; D gene unclear. The CDR3 runs 13 residues. CDR1 and CDR2 (germline): GTSNPN, SVGIG (reference sequence). Deletions cut 6 bases from V and 3 bases from J, with 14 bases between. The DNA for the CDR3 is TGTGCCTGTAAACCTCGGCCCTACTATGGCTACACCTTC. Its protein is CACKPRPYYGYTF.

The CDR3 spells CASSSVTTYGYTF. As DNA, the CDR3 is TGTGCCAGCAGCTCTGTCACCACTTATGGCTACACCTTC. The J gene is TRBJ1-2, the V gene TRBV28; D remains ambiguous. V was pared by 6 bases and J by 5 bases, with 13 bases between. CDR3 size: 13 residues. Germline V gene data show CDR1 as MDHEN and CDR2 as SYDVKM.

This clone appeared once. The genes are TRBV7-6 and TRBJ2-7; D unresolved. The V and J ends lost 2 bases and 2 bases respectively, with 7 bases between them. Germline V CDR1 and CDR2: SGHVS, FNYEAQ. The CDR3 loop spans 13 amino acids. The CDR3 here is CASSLTDPYEQYF. The CDR3 DNA reads as TGTGCCAGCAGCTTAACGGACCCCTACGAGCAGTACTTC.

This chain uses TRBV4-2 with TRBJ2-3; TRBD2 matches at 9 bases. The ends lost 0 bases at V and 5 bases at J; junction bases unmatched: 12. This CDR3 contains 18 residues. Germline CDR1 LGHNA, CDR2 YNFKEQ. CDR3 sequence reads: CASSQDKWFAGGKDTQYF. The CDR3 region has the DNA TGTGCCAGCAGCCAAGATAAGTGGTTCGCGGGAGGGAAAGATACGCAGTATTTT.

This clone was observed a handful of times. The V and J genes are TRBV18 and TRBJ2-7, with D possibly being TRBD1 (6 bases). Germline values: CDR1 KGHSH, CDR2 LQKENI. CDR3 length: 14 amino acids. With 3 bases removed from V and 6 bases from J, the gap between germline ends came to 15 bases. This CDR3 is CASSPRTGYGEQYF. The CDR3 region has the DNA TGTGCCAGCTCACCTCGCACAGGGTATGGCGAGCAGTACTTC.

This chain joins TRBV30 and TRBJ2-7, with 8 bases fitting TRBD1. Germline CDR1 and CDR2: GTSNPN and SVGIG (reference sequence). Germline trimming cut 2 bases from V and 6 bases from J; bases unmatched to any gene: 24. The CDR3 is 19 residues long. The CDR3 here is CAWSSYLRTGYVRRREQYF. The DNA of the CDR3 is TGTGCCTGGAGTTCCTACCTGAGGACAGGGTATGTGAGACGTCGCGAGCAGTACTTC.

This chain joins TRBV6-5 and TRBJ1-5; D is perhaps TRBD1 (5 bases). There are 14 residues in the CDR3. Trimming stripped 6 bases from V and 4 bases from J, with 13 bases between. Germline CDR1 reads MNHEY; CDR2 reads SVGAGI. This CDR3 reads CASRLDGGNQPQHF. In DNA, the CDR3 is TGTGCCAGCAGATTAGACGGGGGAAATCAGCCCCAGCATTTT.

CDR3 protein: CASSPARGNSNQPQHF. The DNA for the CDR3 is TGTGCCAGCAGTCCCGCCAGAGGAAATAGCAATCAGCCCCAGCATTTT. The J gene is TRBJ1-5, the V gene TRBV27; no reliable D call. V gave up 5 bases and J gave up 0 bases, with 14 bases separating them. Germline lookup yields CDR1 MNHEY and CDR2 SMNVEV (reference sequence). CDR3 size: 16 residues.

This clone was counted a few times. The chain carries TRBV2 and TRBJ1-4, with D unclear. This CDR3 is 12 amino acids long. Trimming took 4 bases from V and 9 from J, leaving 9 bases between them. Looked up from germline, CDR1 is SNHLY and CDR2 is FYNNEI. The CDR3 sequence: CASSVSGQKLFF. CDR3 DNA sequence: TGTGCCAGCAGTGTATCCGGCCAAAAACTGTTTTTT.

The genes are TRBV4-3 and TRBJ2-3, with D perhaps given as TRBD1 or TRBD2 (5 bases each). Trimming shortened V by 0 bases and J by 3 bases, and 16 bases separated the two germline ends. CDR3 length: 17 residues. The germline CDR1 and CDR2 sequences are LGHNA and YSLEER. The CDR3 DNA sequence: TGCGCCAGCAGCCAAGATGGGGCAGGAGGAGGAACAGATACGCAGTATTTT. Its protein product is CASSQDGAGGGTDTQYF.

This chain uses TRBV12-5 with TRBJ2-1; 16 nucleotides align to TRBD2. Germline lookup yields CDR1 LGHNT and CDR2 FRNRAP. The CDR3 length is 14 residues. V trimming: 6 bases; J trimming: 10 bases; junction bases outside the gene matches: 3. CDR3 amino acids: CASGTGLAGGEQFF. CDR3 in DNA: TGTGCTAGTGGCACGGGACTAGCGGGAGGGGAGCAGTTCTTC.

This sequence joins TRBV19 and TRBJ2-7, with D maybe TRBD2 (7 bases). V was pared by 2 bases and J by 6 bases, with 8 bases between. The CDR3 covers 12 residues. The germline gives CDR1 LNHDA, CDR2 SQIVND (reference sequence). CDR3 sequence reads: CASSIRGGEQYF. The DNA of the CDR3 is TGTGCCAGTAGTATAAGGGGGGGCGAGCAGTACTTC.

The genes are TRBV5-4 and TRBJ2-7; 8 nucleotides agree with TRBD2. The CDR3 loop spans 16 amino acids. Germline CDR1 is SGHNT and CDR2 is YYREEE (reference sequence). With 2 bases clipped from V and 0 bases from J, the junction kept 7 bases outside the gene matches. In nucleotides, the CDR3 is TGTGCCAGCAGCTTTGCCCTAGCGGGCAGCTCCTACGAGCAGTACTTC. Translating gives CASSFALAGSSYEQYF.

The chain carries TRBV11-2 and TRBJ2-7, with 13 nucleotides matching TRBD2. With 5 bases clipped from V and 3 bases from J, the junction kept 4 bases outside the gene matches. CDR3 size: 15 residues. From germline, CDR1 is SGHAT and CDR2 FQNNGV. The DNA of the CDR3 is TGTGCCAGCAGCCGGGGACTAGCGGGATTCTACGAGCAGTACTTC. Residues: CASSRGLAGFYEQYF.

This sequence joins TRBV15 and TRBJ2-5, with D unresolved. The length of the CDR3 is 15 residues. Trimming cost V 1 base and J 5 bases, with 14 bases left between them. Looked up from germline, CDR1 is LNHNV and CDR2 is YYDKDF (reference sequence). The CDR3 DNA sequence: TGTGCCACCAGCAGAGTTCCCACCTTGGGGGAGACCCAGTACTTC. Translating gives CATSRVPTLGETQYF.

CDR3: CAPGGGQGGLESTIYF. In DNA, the CDR3 is TGTGCCCCCGGGGGGGGACAGGGAGGACTGGAAAGTACCATATATTTT. The V and J genes are TRBV21-1 and TRBJ1-3; the tabulated D call, TRBD1, remains unverified against the DNA. TRBV21-1 is listed as a pseudogene. The CDR3 is 16 amino acids.